Listed below are T cell receptor beta chains from one sample, sequenced in a study of CD8+CD57+ T cells in acquired aplastic anemia. One entry per CDR3 protein, called by TCRdb with MiXCR from the reads. The sample shows over 150,000 distinct CDR3 sequences, roughly 49% of them seen only once. Input material: sorted CD4+, CD8+, or CD8+CD57+ T cells (not recorded which) from PBMCs. Receptors originate from a human donor with aplastic anemia. The CDR3 runs from the conserved cysteine through the conserved F or W. D genes are given only for firm matches. A clone size is listed for some rows: how often the clone was seen (once, few, many), or a class if it is expanded.

V	size	J	D	DNA	CDR3
TRBV24-1	.	TRBJ2-5	TRBD2	TGTGCCACCAGCCGACTAGCTGAAGAGACCCAGTACTTC	CATSRLAEETQYF
TRBV15	.	TRBJ2-1	TRBD2	TGTGCCACCACTAGCGGGGGGCCGACTACAGAGCAGTTCTTC	CATTSGGPTTEQFF
TRBV5-8	few	TRBJ2-7	.	TGTGCCAGCAGCTCACAGGGTGGCAACGAGCAGTACTTC	CASSSQGGNEQYF
TRBV11-1	few	TRBJ2-4	TRBD1	TGTGCCAGCAGCTTAGTCCCCACTCTGATGAGGACAGGGATCAAAAACATTCAGTACTTC	CASSLVPTLMRTGIKNIQYF
TRBV7-9	many	TRBJ1-4	.	TGTGCCAGCAGCCTTTTCGCCAGGGAATTGTTTTTT	CASSLFARELFF
TRBV7-9	many	TRBJ2-7	.	TGTGCCAGCAGCTTAGGGGTCCACGAGCAGTACTTC	CASSLGVHEQYF
TRBV29-1	.	TRBJ2-1	.	TGCAGCGGGGGTCCCGGGACTTCTTACAATGAGCAGTTCTTC	CSGGPGTSYNEQFF
TRBV27	.	TRBJ2-5	.	TGTGCCAGCAGTTTAAACGGCGGGGAGACCCAGTACTTC	CASSLNGGETQYF
TRBV11-1	many	TRBJ1-3	.	TGTGCCAGCAGCTTAGAGGGGCAGAACTCTGGAAACACCATATATTTT	CASSLEGQNSGNTIYF
TRBV7-6	many	TRBJ2-5	.	TGTGCCAGCAGCTTAGCGGCGACGGACTCCTTCTTTCAAGAGACCCAGTACTTC	CASSLAATDSFFQETQYF
TRBV7-3	once	TRBJ2-7	TRBD2	TGTGCCAGCAGCACCGAGAGCGGGGCTAGTATCAACGAGCAGTACTTC	CASSTESGASINEQYF
TRBV7-2	many	TRBJ1-5	.	TGTGCCAGCAGCAGTAATAGCAATCAGCCCCAGCATTTT	CASSSNSNQPQHF
TRBV19	many	TRBJ2-7	.	TGTGCCAGTAGTATTATTTGGGGCGCGGTGGAGCAGTACTTC	CASSIIWGAVEQYF
TRBV12-3/TRBV12-4	many	TRBJ1-5	.	TGTGCCAGCAGTCCCCATGGACGGAAAAATCAGCCCCAGCATTTT	CASSPHGRKNQPQHF
TRBV19	many	TRBJ1-2	.	TGTGCCAGTAGTTCCCGAGGCGATGGCTACACCTTC	CASSSRGDGYTF
TRBV19	many	TRBJ1-1	.	TGTGCCAGCCAGGGACCGAGCACTGAAGCTTTCTTT	CASQGPSTEAFF
TRBV15	.	TRBJ1-1	TRBD1	TGTGCCACCAACACGGGACAGGGTAGTGAAGCTTTCTTC	CATNTGQGSEAFF
TRBV25-1	.	TRBJ2-5	.	TGTGCCAGTGCAACACAGGGTCAAGAGACCCAGTACTTC	CASATQGQETQYF
TRBV19	many	TRBJ2-1	TRBD2	TGTGCCAGTAGTATAGTCGGATCGCGGGAGTCCCGGCCTTACAATGAGCAGTTCTTC	CASSIVGSRESRPYNEQFF
TRBV12-3/TRBV12-4	.	TRBJ2-4	.	TGTGCCAGCAGTTCGACAGTAGCCAAAAACATTCAGTACTTC	CASSSTVAKNIQYF
TRBV19	few	TRBJ1-6	.	TGTGCCAGCCATAGGGACCGACTGAACTCACCCCTCCACTTT	CASHRDRLNSPLHF
TRBV19	.	TRBJ2-5	.	TGTGCCAGTAGTATCCAGGGCGGGACCCAGTACTTC	CASSIQGGTQYF
TRBV10-3	.	TRBJ2-3	TRBD2	TGTGCCATCAGTGGCGGGGGGGACTCCCTCACAGATACGCAGTATTTT	CAISGGGDSLTDTQYF
TRBV4-3	.	TRBJ2-3	.	TGCGCCAGCAGCCAAGAACTGGCCCTAATCACAGATACGCAGTATTTT	CASSQELALITDTQYF
TRBV7-9	once	TRBJ2-7	.	TGTGCCAGCAGCCTCGGGCAGTACTTC	CASSLGQYF
TRBV6-5	many	TRBJ1-3	.	TGTGCCAGCAGTTATTCCGTAACTGGAAACACCATATATTTT	CASSYSVTGNTIYF
TRBV9	.	TRBJ1-3	.	TGTGCCAGCAGCGTAGATGCAGGGATTGGGAACACCATATATTTT	CASSVDAGIGNTIYF